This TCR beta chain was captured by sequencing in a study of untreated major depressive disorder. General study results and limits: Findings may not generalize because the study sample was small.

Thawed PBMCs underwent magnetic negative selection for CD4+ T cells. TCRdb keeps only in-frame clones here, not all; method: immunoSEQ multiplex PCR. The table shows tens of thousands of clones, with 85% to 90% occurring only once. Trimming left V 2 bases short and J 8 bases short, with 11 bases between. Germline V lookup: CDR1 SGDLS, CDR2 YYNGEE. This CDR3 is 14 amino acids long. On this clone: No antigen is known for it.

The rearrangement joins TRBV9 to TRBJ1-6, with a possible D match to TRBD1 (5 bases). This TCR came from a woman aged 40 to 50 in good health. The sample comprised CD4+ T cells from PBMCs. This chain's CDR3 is CASSVGGSDSPLHF. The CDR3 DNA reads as TGTGCCAGCAGCGTTGGGGGAAGCGATTCACCCCTCCACTTT.